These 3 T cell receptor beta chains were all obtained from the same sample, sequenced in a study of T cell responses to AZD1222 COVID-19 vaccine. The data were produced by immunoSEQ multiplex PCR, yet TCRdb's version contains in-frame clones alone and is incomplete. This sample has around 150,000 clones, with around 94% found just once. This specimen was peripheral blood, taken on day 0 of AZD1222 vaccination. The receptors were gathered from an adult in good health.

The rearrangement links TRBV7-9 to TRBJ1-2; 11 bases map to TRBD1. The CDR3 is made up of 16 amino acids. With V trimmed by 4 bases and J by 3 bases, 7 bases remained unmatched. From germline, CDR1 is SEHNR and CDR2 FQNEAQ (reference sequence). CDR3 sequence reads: CASSSRTGGHDYGYTF. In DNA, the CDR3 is TGTGCCAGCAGCTCCAGGACAGGGGGCCATGACTATGGCTACACCTTC.

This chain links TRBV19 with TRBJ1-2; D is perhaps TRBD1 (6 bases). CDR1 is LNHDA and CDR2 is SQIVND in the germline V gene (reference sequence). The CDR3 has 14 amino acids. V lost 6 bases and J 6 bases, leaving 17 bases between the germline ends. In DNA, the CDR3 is TGTGCCAGTAGAAAACAGGGTACAAAAGATGGCTACACCTTC. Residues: CASRKQGTKDGYTF.

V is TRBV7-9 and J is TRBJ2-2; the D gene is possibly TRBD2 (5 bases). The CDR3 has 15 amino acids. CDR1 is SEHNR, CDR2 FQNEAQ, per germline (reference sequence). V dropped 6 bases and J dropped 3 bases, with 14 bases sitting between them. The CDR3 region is CASSGGPAYTGELFF. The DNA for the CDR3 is TGTGCCAGCAGTGGAGGACCAGCCTACACCGGGGAGCTGTTTTTT.